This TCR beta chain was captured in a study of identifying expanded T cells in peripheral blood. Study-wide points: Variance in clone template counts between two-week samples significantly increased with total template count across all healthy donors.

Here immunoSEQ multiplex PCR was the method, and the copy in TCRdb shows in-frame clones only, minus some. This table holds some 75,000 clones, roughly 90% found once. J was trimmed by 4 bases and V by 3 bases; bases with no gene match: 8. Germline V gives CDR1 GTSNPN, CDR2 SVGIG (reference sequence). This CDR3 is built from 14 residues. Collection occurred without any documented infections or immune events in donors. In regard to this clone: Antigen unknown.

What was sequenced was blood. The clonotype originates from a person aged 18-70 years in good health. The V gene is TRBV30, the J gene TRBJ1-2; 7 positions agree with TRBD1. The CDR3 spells CAWRSRGSSYGYTF. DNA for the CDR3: TGTGCCTGGAGGTCCAGGGGGTCTTCCTATGGCTACACCTTC.